This TCR beta chain was obtained from a study of metastatic and nonmetastatic thyroid tumors. Study-level background: Across peripheral blood and tumor or nodule tissue samples taken from malignant and benign thyroid patients, the repertoires were compared with one another.

Broader study findings: Reportedly, malignant thyroid tumors had significantly higher TCR beta diversity than benign nodules, in blood and tumor.

This clone has ten or more counts. Its antigen is as yet unknown. Not a single patient had been given any form of treatment at any point before undergoing thyroid surgery. Per the original methods: The distant-metastasis classifier for papillary thyroid cancer was built from CDR3 differences across clinicopathological groups. With MiXCR, TCRdb called clones anew from the PCR reads. The V and J calls reflect TCRdb's pipeline rather than the authors' work. The data show approximately 31,000 clones, with over 15% seen just once and 8% to 11% held by the top ten. The origin of this receptor is a female donor with papillary thyroid cancer or a benign thyroid nodule (not recorded which). Some clones in this sample may be carry-over from other donors' samples. Sequenced input: blood.

CDR3 in DNA: TGCAGTGCTAGAGATCCGACAGTACCCTACAATGAGCAGTTCTTC. It yields the protein CSARDPTVPYNEQFF. The chain links TRBV20-1 to TRBJ2-1; a weak D match, TRBD1 (5 bases). This CDR3 is 15 amino acids long. The V end lost 0 bases, the J end lost 2 bases, and 11 bases lay between the germline ends. Looked up from germline, CDR1 is DFQATT and CDR2 is SNEGSKA (reference sequence).